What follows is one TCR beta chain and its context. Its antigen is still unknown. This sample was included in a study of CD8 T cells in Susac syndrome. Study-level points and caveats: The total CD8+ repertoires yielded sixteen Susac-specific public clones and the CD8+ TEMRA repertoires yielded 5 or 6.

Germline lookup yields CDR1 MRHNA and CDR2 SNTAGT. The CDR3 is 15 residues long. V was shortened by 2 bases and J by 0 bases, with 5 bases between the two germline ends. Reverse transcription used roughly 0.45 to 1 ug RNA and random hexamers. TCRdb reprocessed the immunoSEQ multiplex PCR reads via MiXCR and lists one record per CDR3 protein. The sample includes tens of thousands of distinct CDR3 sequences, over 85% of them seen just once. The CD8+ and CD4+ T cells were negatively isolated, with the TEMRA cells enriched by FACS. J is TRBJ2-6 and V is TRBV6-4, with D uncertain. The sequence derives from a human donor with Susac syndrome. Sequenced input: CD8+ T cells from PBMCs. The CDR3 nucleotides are TGTGCCAGCAGTGACACAGACTCTGGGGCCAACGTCCTGACTTTC. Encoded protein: CASSDTDSGANVLTF.